These 17 T cell receptor beta chains share one sample of origin, sequenced in a study of spatial heterogeneity in lung cancer. Overall study findings and caveats: Expanded intratumoral alpha and beta TCR counts tracked tumor mutation counts.

TCRdb reprocessed the 5' RACE reads via MiXCR and lists one record per CDR3 protein. In the table there are several thousand distinct CDR3 sequences, 3.5% to 4% of which are singletons. The antigens these receptors bind are not known. Time point given: sample taken at primary tumor resection. The sequencing used lung tumor tissue, collected at surgery. Source of these receptors: a female donor with early-stage non-small cell lung cancer.

This chain uses TRBV3-1 with TRBJ2-1, with 7 bases that match TRBD2. Trimming cost V 4 bases and J 6 bases; bases outside gene matches: 9. This CDR3 is 15 amino acids long. Germline CDR1 is LGHDT and CDR2 is YNNKEL (reference sequence). The CDR3 nucleotides are TGTGCCAGCAGCCTCTACGCGGGAGTCGGCAATGAGCAGTTCTTC. Translation: CASSLYAGVGNEQFF.

This clonotype is judged medium-sized. The V and J genes are TRBV11-2 and TRBJ2-7; tentatively, D is TRBD1 (6 bases). The V gene's germline CDR1 is SGHAT and CDR2 FQNNGV. The CDR3 has 13 residues. Trimming removed 2 bases at V and 11 bases at J, with 16 bases between. The CDR3 DNA follows: TGTGCCAGCAGCTTATCTACCGGACAGCCGGAGTACTTC. This codes for CASSLSTGQPEYF.

This clonotype came up many times. The chain has TRBV5-1 and TRBJ2-1; possibly TRBD2 for D (6 bases). V lost 2 bases and J 4 bases, leaving 13 bases between the germline ends. The germline V gene encodes CDR1 SGHRS and CDR2 YFSETQ. The CDR3 extends over 15 amino acids. CDR3 nucleotide sequence: TGCGCCAGCAGCTTTCCTCCTAGCGAGTACAATGAGCAGTTCTTC. It is translated as CASSFPPSEYNEQFF.

The table lists this clonotype with many counts. CDR3 nucleotide sequence: TGCGCCAGTGGCTCCGGGGCCAACTATGGCTACACCTTC. Translating it yields CASGSGANYGYTF. V and J are TRBV10-2 and TRBJ1-2; maybe TRBD1 (5 bases). CDR3 length: 13 residues. V lost 9 bases, J lost 2 bases, and 13 bases lay in between. From germline, CDR1 is WSHSY and CDR2 SAAADI.

This clonotype has at least ten counts. CDR3 sequence: CAWSGRLAGASEQFF. The CDR3 bases are TGTGCCTGGAGTGGAAGACTAGCGGGAGCATCTGAGCAGTTCTTC. V usage is TRBV30 and J usage is TRBJ2-1; 12 bases align to TRBD2. CDR1 and CDR2 from the germline V gene are GTSNPN and SVGIG (reference sequence). This CDR3 is 15 amino acids long. V lost 1 base, J lost 9 bases, and 7 bases stayed unmatched.

This clonotype was seen ten or more times. One base away lies a much larger clone, so this may be a sequencing read error. The chain combines TRBV20-1 with TRBJ1-2, with unresolved D. Germline-derived CDR1 and CDR2 are DFQATT and SNEGSKA (reference sequence). CDR3 size: 12 residues. The DNA for the CDR3 is TGCAGAGCAGGAGCCTCTAACTATGGCTACAACTTC. Translating gives CRAGASNYGYNF.

In its sample, this clonotype ranks as medium-sized. J is TRBJ2-5 and V is TRBV5-4, with 9 bases matching TRBD2. This CDR3 comprises 15 residues. The germline V gene has CDR1 SGHNT and CDR2 YYREEE (reference sequence). V gave up 0 bases and J gave up 6 bases; unmatched junction bases: 6. The CDR3 sequence: CASSLVSGSLKTQYF. In nucleotides, the CDR3 is TGTGCCAGCAGCTTGGTTAGCGGGAGTCTGAAGACCCAGTACTTC.

This clonotype was recorded at least ten times. This chain uses TRBV27 with TRBJ1-2; no clear D. With 3 bases removed from V and 6 bases from J, the gap between germline ends came to 20 bases. The germline V gene has CDR1 MNHEY and CDR2 SMNVEV (reference sequence). The CDR3 has 16 amino acids. CDR3 sequence (DNA): TGTGCCAGCAGTTTTACCGGTTTGGATCCGAGAGATGGCTACACCTTC. It encodes CASSFTGLDPRDGYTF.

The rearrangement uses TRBV6-9 and TRBJ2-1; D is possibly TRBD1 or TRBD2 (5 bases each). Trimming left V 11 bases short and J 7 bases short, with 21 bases between. CDR1 and CDR2 (germline): MNHGY, SVAAGI. This CDR3 is built from 14 residues. CDR3 sequence reads: CAPGHNSAQNEQFF. The CDR3 coding sequence is TGTGCCCCAGGGCACAATAGCGCCCAGAATGAGCAGTTCTTC.

The sample holds many counts of this clonotype. The chain has TRBV12-3 or TRBV12-4 and TRBJ2-2, with 7 bases lining up with TRBD2. This CDR3 contains 16 residues. Trimming cost V 5 bases and J 2 bases; bases outside gene matches: 8. The CDR3 loop reads CASSPRAGANTGELFF. The CDR3 region has the DNA TGTGCCAGCAGTCCAAGGGCGGGAGCTAACACCGGGGAGCTGTTTTTT.

By share of the sample, this clonotype is medium-sized. J is TRBJ2-7 and V is TRBV27, with no clear D. Deletions cut 2 bases from V and 5 bases from J, with 13 bases between. Germline-derived CDR1 and CDR2 are MNHEY and SMNVEV (reference sequence). This CDR3 comprises 14 residues. The CDR3 protein is CASSLRDSVHEQYF. In DNA, the CDR3 is TGTGCCAGCAGTTTACGCGACTCGGTTCACGAGCAGTACTTC.

By share, this clonotype ranks as medium-sized. CDR3 coding DNA: TGTGCCAGCAGTTCGATTAGCGGTACCCTCTACGAGCAGTACTTC. Translating it yields CASSSISGTLYEQYF. This chain connects TRBV28 to TRBJ2-7; tentative D call: TRBD2 (6 bases). This CDR3 comprises 15 residues. Germline-derived CDR1 and CDR2 are MDHEN and SYDVKM. V shed 4 bases and J shed 3 bases, with 16 bases lying between them.

This clonotype was detected ten times or more. V and J are TRBV5-1 and TRBJ1-2, with 8 positions matching TRBD1. Looked up from germline, CDR1 is SGHRS and CDR2 is YFSETQ. V lost 4 bases and J lost 11; bases outside the gene matches: 16. The CDR3 has 15 residues. CDR3 protein: CASSLEPTGAGWYTF. The CDR3 DNA reads TGCGCCAGCAGCCTGGAGCCGACAGGGGCGGGTTGGTACACCTTC.

This clonotype ranks as medium-sized. V gene TRBV9 combines with J gene TRBJ2-3; the D is unclear. The ends were cut back, 0 bases at V and 0 bases at J, with 5 bases in the middle. Per germline, CDR1 SGDLS and CDR2 YYNGEE. The CDR3 is 14 amino acids. The CDR3, as DNA: TGTGCCAGCAGCGTAGTCGGGAGCACAGATACGCAGTATTTT. This translates into CASSVVGSTDTQYF.

Many counts were recorded for this clonotype. This rearrangement joins TRBV11-2 to TRBJ2-3; tentative D call: TRBD2 (5 bases). This CDR3 has 15 amino acids. V lost 5 bases to trimming and J lost 4 bases, with 16 bases between them. The germline gives CDR1 SGHAT, CDR2 FQNNGV. The CDR3 loop reads CASSPPSGGADTQYF. CDR3 nucleotides: TGTGCCAGCAGCCCGCCAAGCGGTGGGGCAGATACGCAGTATTTT.

By proportion, this clonotype is medium-sized. The rearrangement uses TRBV20-1 and TRBJ2-7; D may correspond to TRBD1 or TRBD2 (5 bases each). The CDR3 covers 15 residues. Germline loops: CDR1 DFQATT, CDR2 SNEGSKA (reference sequence). V gave up 3 bases and J gave up 5 bases, with 20 bases separating them. For the CDR3, the DNA is TGCAGTGCTAGCCCCCTCGGGACCTACCGAGACGAGCAGTACTTC. This translates into CSASPLGTYRDEQYF.

This clonotype came up many times. This chain connects TRBV7-2 to TRBJ2-7, with TRBD2 identical over 8 bases. Trimming at V came to 1 base and at J to 6 bases, leaving 11 bases not matched to a gene. From germline, CDR1 is SGHTA and CDR2 FQGNSA. The CDR3 contains 16 residues. The chain's CDR3 is CASSLGAPGGDGEQYF. Here the CDR3 DNA reads TGTGCCAGCAGCTTAGGAGCGCCGGGAGGGGACGGCGAGCAGTACTTC.